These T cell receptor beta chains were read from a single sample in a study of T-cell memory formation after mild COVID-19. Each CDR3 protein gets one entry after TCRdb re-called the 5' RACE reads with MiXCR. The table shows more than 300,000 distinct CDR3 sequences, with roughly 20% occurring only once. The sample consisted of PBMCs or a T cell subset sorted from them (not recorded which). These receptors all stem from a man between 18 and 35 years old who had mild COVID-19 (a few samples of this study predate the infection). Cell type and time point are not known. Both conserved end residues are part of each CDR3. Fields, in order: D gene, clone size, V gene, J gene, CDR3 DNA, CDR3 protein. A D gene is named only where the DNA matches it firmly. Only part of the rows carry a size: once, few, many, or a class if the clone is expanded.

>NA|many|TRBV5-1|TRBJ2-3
TGCGCCAGCAGCTTGCTACAGGCGGTAGCAGATACGCAGTATTTT
CASSLLQAVADTQYF
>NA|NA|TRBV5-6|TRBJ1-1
TGTGCCAGCAGCTTGTACAGGAGAGGGCTGAACACTGAAGCTTTCTTT
CASSLYRRGLNTEAFF
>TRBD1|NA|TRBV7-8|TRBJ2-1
TGTGCCAGCAGCCTTGACAGGGGCCTTATCTCCTACAATGAGCAGTTCTTC
CASSLDRGLISYNEQFF
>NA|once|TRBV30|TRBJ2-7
TGTGCCTGGATGGTGGCATACGAGCAGTACTTC
CAWMVAYEQYF
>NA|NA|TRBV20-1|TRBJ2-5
TGCAGTGCCCCCGAGGCGGGGAAAGAGACCCAGTACTTC
CSAPEAGKETQYF
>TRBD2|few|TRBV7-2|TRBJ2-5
TGTGCCAGCAGCCACAGCGGGGGGGGCTGGGAGACCCAGTACTTC
CASSHSGGGWETQYF
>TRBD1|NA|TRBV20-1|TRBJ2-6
TGCAGCCCTTCATCAACCGGGACAGGGGGTCCGGGCTCTGGGGCCAACGTCCTGACTTTC
CSPSSTGTGGPGSGANVLTF
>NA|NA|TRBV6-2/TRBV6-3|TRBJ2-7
TGTGCCAGCAGTTACTCGCTACCGGACTACGAGCAGTACTTC
CASSYSLPDYEQYF
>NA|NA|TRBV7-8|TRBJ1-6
TGTGCCAGCAGCCGGAGTGGGGATTCACCCCTCCACTTT
CASSRSGDSPLHF
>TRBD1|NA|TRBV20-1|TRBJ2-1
TGCAGTGCTAGGGGGGAGACAGGGGATTACAATGAGCAGTTCTTC
CSARGETGDYNEQFF
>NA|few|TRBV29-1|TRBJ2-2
TGCAGCGTTGACCGGCCAGGGGGGGAGCTGTTTTTT
CSVDRPGGELFF
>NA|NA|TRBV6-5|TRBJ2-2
TGTGCCAGCAGTTACGATGGCGTCAGGTCTCCCGGGGAGCTGTTTTTT
CASSYDGVRSPGELFF
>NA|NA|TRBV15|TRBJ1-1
TGTGCCACCAGCAGAGGTAGCGGGCGGATTGAAGCTTTCTTT
CATSRGSGRIEAFF
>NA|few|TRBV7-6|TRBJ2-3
TGTGCCAGCGGCCGGCGAGCTAGCACAGATACGCAGTATTTT
CASGRRASTDTQYF
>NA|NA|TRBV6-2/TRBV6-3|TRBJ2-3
TGTGCCAGCGCGAGCGCAGAGTATACGCAGTATTTT
CASASAEYTQYF
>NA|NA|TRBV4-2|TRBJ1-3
TGTGCCAGCAGCCAAGCGGGCAGGGGAGGAGACACCATATATTTT
CASSQAGRGGDTIYF
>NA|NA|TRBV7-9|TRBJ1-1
TGTGCCAGCAGCCCCGCCCAGGGATTGAACACTGAAGCTTTCTTT
CASSPAQGLNTEAFF
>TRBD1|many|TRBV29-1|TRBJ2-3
TGCAGCGTCACCCACCCTGACAGGGGGGTAACAGATACGCAGTATTTT
CSVTHPDRGVTDTQYF
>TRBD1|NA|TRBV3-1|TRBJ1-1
TGTGCCAGCCGAAGGGACAGTGGAGTGAACACTGAAGCTTTCTTT
CASRRDSGVNTEAFF
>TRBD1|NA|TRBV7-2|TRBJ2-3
TGTGCCAGCAGCTTAGCGCAGGCCCAGGGGGTAAACACAGATACGCAGTATTTT
CASSLAQAQGVNTDTQYF
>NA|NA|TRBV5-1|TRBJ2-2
TGCGCCAGCAGCTTGTCCTGGGTGCTGTTTTTT
CASSLSWVLFF
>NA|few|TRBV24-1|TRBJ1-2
TGTGCCATAGGTGGAGGGACCTATGGCTACACCTTC
CAIGGGTYGYTF
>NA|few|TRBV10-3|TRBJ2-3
TGTGCCATCAGTGAGCGGTATGACTCGCAAAGCACAGATACGCAGTATTTT
CAISERYDSQSTDTQYF